One and the same sample provided the 32 T cell receptor beta chains below, sequenced in a study of cytomegalovirus exposure and HLA in healthy donors. Primers for the PCR totalled 60 Vbeta and 13 Jbeta. Method: immunoSEQ multiplex PCR; TCRdb's copy keeps in-frame clones and lacks some. The sample carries tens of thousands of clones, around 59% recorded once. The sample was PBMCs. These receptors were taken from a human donor in good health.

As to this clone: The same CDR3 arises from other DNA sequences in this sample as well. This sequence joins TRBV18 and TRBJ2-1, with D tentatively TRBD1 (6 bases). Trimming removed 2 bases at V and 2 bases at J, with 16 bases between. The CDR3 has 17 residues. Germline V gene lookup returns CDR1 KGHSH and CDR2 LQKENI. CDR3 DNA sequence: TGTGCCAGCTCACCAGGGGTGCGGACAGCTCCCTACAATGAGCAGTTCTTC. Translation gives CASSPGVRTAPYNEQFF.

As concerns this clone: The same CDR3 also results from other DNA sequences found in this sample. The gene calls are TRBV11-2 and TRBJ1-6, with D possibly TRBD1 on 5 matching bases. This CDR3 is built from 13 residues. Between the trimmed V and J ends, which lost 9 bases and 6 bases, there was a span of 12 bases. The germline V gene has CDR1 SGHAT and CDR2 FQNNGV. The CDR3 region has the DNA TGTGCCAGTATAAGGGGCCCTAATTCACCCCTCCACTTT. This translates into CASIRGPNSPLHF.

CDR3 nucleotides: TGTGCCAGCAGCGCCCAGGGTTCTGCGGACACTGAAGCTTTCTTT. This translates into CASSAQGSADTEAFF. The V call is TRBV9, the J call TRBJ1-1, with TRBD1 as a possible D gene (5 bases). Between the trimmed V and J ends, which lost 3 bases and 3 bases, there was a span of 15 bases. The length of the CDR3 is 15 residues. Germline values: CDR1 SGDLS, CDR2 YYNGEE.

This clone was recorded once. The rearrangement joins TRBV27 to TRBJ1-5, with a possible D match to TRBD1 (5 bases). The length of the CDR3 is 17 residues. CDR1 and CDR2 from the germline V gene are MNHEY and SMNVEV (reference sequence). V lost 1 base, J lost 0 bases, and 13 bases lay in between. CDR3 nucleotides: TGTGCCAGCAGTTTATTACAGGTCCGAAATAGCAATCAGCCCCAGCATTTT. Its protein is CASSLLQVRNSNQPQHF.

V and J are TRBV7-2 and TRBJ1-5; unclear D gene. Germline V gives CDR1 SGHTA, CDR2 FQGNSA. The V and J ends lost 1 base and 7 bases respectively, with 11 bases between them. CDR3 length equals 14 residues. The CDR3 DNA reads as TGTGCCAGCAGCTTAGGGGCGTCAAGGCAGCCCCAGCATTTT. Its translation: CASSLGASRQPQHF. Based on the CDR3 plus reference TRBV7-2 and TRBJ1-5, the full variable domain is GAGVSQSPSNKVTEKGKDVELRCDPISGHTALYWYRQSLGQGLEFLIYFQGNSAPDKSGLPSDRFSAERTGGSVSTLTIQRTQQEDSAVYLCASSLGASRQPQHFGDGTRLSIL.

The rearrangement joins TRBV5-4 to TRBJ1-2; D uncertain. CDR3 size: 13 residues. Germline lookup yields CDR1 SGHNT and CDR2 YYREEE (reference sequence). V dropped 0 bases and J dropped 5 bases, with 8 bases sitting between them. The CDR3 loop is CASSLDGEYGYTF. In nucleotides, the CDR3 is TGTGCCAGCAGCTTGGATGGGGAGTATGGCTACACCTTC.

The V gene is TRBV2, the J gene TRBJ1-6; a weak D match, TRBD1 (6 bases). Trimming stripped 3 bases from V and 7 bases from J, with 16 bases between. CDR1 and CDR2 (germline): SNHLY, FYNNEI. This CDR3 has 16 residues. Here the CDR3 reads CASSDAARGRNSPLHF. The CDR3 DNA reads as TGTGCCAGCAGTGACGCTGCCAGGGGTAGAAATTCACCCCTCCACTTT.

The V gene is TRBV2, the J gene TRBJ1-4; 10 nucleotides match TRBD1. V dropped 11 bases and J dropped 8; count of bases not matched to a gene: 8. Germline V lookup: CDR1 SNHLY, CDR2 FYNNEI. The CDR3 totals 13 residues. The CDR3 is CAGAGTGVEKLFF. CDR3 bases: TGTGCCGGAGCCGGGACAGGGGTAGAAAAACTGTTTTTT.

About this clone: One end of the junction varies from germline; a read error may be responsible. This chain connects TRBV5-1 to TRBJ2-5, with D tentatively TRBD1 (6 bases). The DNA end is a closer match to TRBJ2-7, so the J assignment may be wrong. The V gene's germline CDR1 is SGHRS and CDR2 YFSETQ. CDR3 length: 13 amino acids. The CDR3 here is CASSLDSFYEQYF. The CDR3 bases are TGCGCCAGCAGTTTGGACAGTTTCTACGAGCAGTACTTC.

The chain combines TRBV25-1 with TRBJ2-7, with TRBD1 as a possible D gene (5 bases). Per germline, CDR1 MGHDK and CDR2 SYGVNS. There are 14 residues in the CDR3. V was clipped by 6 bases and J by 3 bases, with 15 bases between them. CDR3 loop: CASSRAGLDYEQYF. The CDR3 DNA is TGTGCCAGCAGCCGAGCAGGGCTCGACTACGAGCAGTACTTC.

The chain uses TRBV15 and TRBJ1-1; D unclear. From germline, CDR1 is LNHNV and CDR2 YYDKDF (reference sequence). The length of the CDR3 is 14 residues. V lost 0 bases and J 0 bases, leaving 5 bases between the germline ends. The CDR3 DNA reads as TGTGCCACCAGCAGAGATACAGTGAACACTGAAGCTTTCTTT. Protein: CATSRDTVNTEAFF.

In its sample, this clone was seen a few times. This chain links TRBV9 with TRBJ2-7, with 13 positions matching TRBD2. The CDR3 covers 15 residues. Germline V gene sequence: CDR1 SGDLS, CDR2 YYNGEE. V shed 4 bases, J shed 3 bases, and the junction held 4 bases outside the gene matches. The CDR3 spells CASSPGTSGVYEQYF. The CDR3 nucleotides read TGTGCCAGCAGCCCCGGGACTAGCGGGGTCTACGAGCAGTACTTC. The variable domain in full, completed from reference TRBV9 and TRBJ2-7, reads DSGVTQTPKHLITATGQRVTLRCSPRSGDLSVYWYQQSLDQGLQFLIQYYNGEERAKGNILERFSAQQFPDLHSELNLSSLELGDSALYFCASSPGTSGVYEQYFGPGTRLTVT.

The rearrangement joins TRBV11-1 to TRBJ1-4; D is possibly TRBD1 (6 bases). This CDR3 is built from 17 residues. The germline V and J ends were trimmed by 5 bases and 2 bases, with 18 bases remaining between them. Germline CDR1 is SGHAT and CDR2 is FQDESV (reference sequence). The CDR3 sequence: CASSLTGQFRTNEKLFF. The CDR3 DNA follows: TGTGCCAGCAGCCTTACCGGACAGTTCAGGACTAATGAAAAACTGTTTTTT.

This chain uses TRBV6-1 with TRBJ2-7; D gene ambiguous. The CDR3 extends over 12 amino acids. In germline, CDR1 is MNHNS, CDR2 SASEGT. V was clipped by 4 bases and J by 1 base, with 5 bases between them. For the CDR3, the DNA is TGTGCCAGCAGTGCCCTGTCCTACGAGCAGTACTTC. This encodes CASSALSYEQYF.

V is TRBV19 and J is TRBJ2-2; a weak D match, TRBD2 (5 bases). V lost 10 bases to trimming and J lost 3 bases, with 12 bases between them. The CDR3 runs to 13 residues. Germline values: CDR1 LNHDA, CDR2 SQIVND (reference sequence). CDR3 sequence reads: CAIKRVDTGELFF. The CDR3 nucleotides read TGTGCCATAAAGAGGGTGGACACCGGGGAGCTGTTTTTT.

The chain carries TRBV5-1 and TRBJ2-5; 8 bases fit TRBD1. V gave up 4 bases and J gave up 3 bases; unmatched junction bases: 5. Germline V gene data show CDR1 as SGHRS and CDR2 as YFSETQ. CDR3 length: 14 residues. The CDR3 nucleotides are TGCGCCAGCAGCACAGGACAGGGAGAAGAGACCCAGTACTTC. Protein sequence: CASSTGQGEETQYF.

CDR3 loop: CATSRRRGTGDTGELFF. DNA of the CDR3: TGTGCCACCAGCAGAAGACGCGGGACAGGAGACACCGGGGAGCTGTTTTTT. This chain links TRBV15 with TRBJ2-2; TRBD1 agrees at 8 bases. Trimming at V came to 2 bases and at J to 3 bases, leaving 8 bases not matched to a gene. From germline, CDR1 is LNHNV and CDR2 YYDKDF (reference sequence). The CDR3 totals 17 residues.

This chain links TRBV5-1 with TRBJ2-3, with 7 bases identical to TRBD1. The CDR3 is made up of 14 amino acids. Germline V CDR1 and CDR2: SGHRS, YFSETQ. After removal of 3 bases from V and 2 bases from J, the junction contained 3 bases not matched to a gene. The CDR3 region has the DNA TGCGCCAGCAGCTCGGGACAGCACACAGATACGCAGTATTTT. Its translation is CASSSGQHTDTQYF.

The V gene is TRBV29-1, the J gene TRBJ1-4, with 10 bases that match TRBD1. The CDR3 length is 14 residues. The trim removed 5 bases at V and 6 bases at J, leaving 6 bases unmatched. Germline CDR1 is SQVTM and CDR2 is ANQGSEA. CDR3 amino acids: CSVHRTGGDEKLFF. The CDR3 DNA reads TGCAGCGTTCATAGGACAGGGGGGGATGAAAAACTGTTTTTT.

The chain recombines TRBV5-6 with TRBJ1-4; D perhaps matches TRBD1 (6 bases). The CDR3 has 19 amino acids. With 4 bases removed from V and 5 bases from J, the gap between germline ends came to 27 bases. Germline CDR1 is SGHDT and CDR2 is YYEEEE. Written as DNA, the CDR3 is TGTGCCAGCAGCAGGCCGGGACATGCTCTTCGCCGCGCGAATGAAAAACTGTTTTTT. Its translation: CASSRPGHALRRANEKLFF. Combining the CDR3 with reference TRBV5-6 and TRBJ1-4 gives the whole variable domain DAGVTQSPTHLIKTRGQQVTLRCSPKSGHDTVSWYQQALGQGPQFIFQYYEEEERQRGNFPDRFSGHQFPNYSSELNVNALLLGDSALYLCASSRPGHALRRANEKLFFGSGTQLSVL.

The rearrangement uses TRBV6-6 and TRBJ2-2; D perhaps matches TRBD2 (5 bases). The CDR3 extends over 14 amino acids. Germline CDR1 is MNHNY and CDR2 is SVGAGI (reference sequence). The V end lost 0 bases, the J end lost 3 bases, and 5 bases lay between the germline ends. The CDR3 DNA follows: TGTGCCAGCAGTTACTCGAGGGACACCGGGGAGCTGTTTTTT. Translated, it gives CASSYSRDTGELFF.

The chain joins TRBV9 to TRBJ2-7; tentative D call: TRBD1 (6 bases). The germline V and J ends were trimmed by 4 bases and 0 bases, with 11 bases remaining between them. The CDR3 is 14 amino acids. CDR1 and CDR2 from the germline V gene are SGDLS and YYNGEE. Here the CDR3 reads CASSIGTHSYEQYF. CDR3 nucleotides: TGTGCCAGCAGCATCGGGACACACTCCTACGAGCAGTACTTC. Complete variable domain (other parts from reference TRBV9 and TRBJ2-7): DSGVTQTPKHLITATGQRVTLRCSPRSGDLSVYWYQQSLDQGLQFLIQYYNGEERAKGNILERFSAQQFPDLHSELNLSSLELGDSALYFCASSIGTHSYEQYFGPGTRLTVT.

As for this clone: Additional DNA sequences in this sample encode the identical CDR3. J is TRBJ2-3 and V is TRBV5-1; weak D call: TRBD2 (5 bases). CDR3 length: 14 residues. Germline V CDR1 and CDR2: SGHRS, YFSETQ. V was clipped by 4 bases and J by 0 bases, with 9 bases between them. The CDR3 bases are TGCGCCAGCAGCGAGGGTTCTAGCACAGATACGCAGTATTTT. It specifies CASSEGSSTDTQYF.

The J gene is TRBJ1-2, the V gene TRBV14; tentatively, D is TRBD1 (5 bases). Looked up from germline, CDR1 is SGHDN and CDR2 is FVKESK. The CDR3 runs to 14 residues. V was pared by 0 bases and J by 4 bases, with 9 bases between. CDR3 nucleotides: TGTGCCAGCAGCCAAGATGGGGCGATCTATGGCTACACCTTC. Its translation is CASSQDGAIYGYTF.

The chain employs TRBV4-1 and TRBJ2-3, with TRBD2 matching over 10 bases. V lost 1 base and J lost 1; bases outside the gene matches: 8. The CDR3 has 18 residues. Per germline, CDR1 MGHRA and CDR2 YSYEKL. This CDR3 is CASSQASGGPGGTDTQYF. CDR3 in DNA: TGCGCCAGCAGCCAAGCTAGCGGGGGCCCAGGGGGCACAGATACGCAGTATTTT.

This clone showed up just a few times. The chain uses TRBV5-1 and TRBJ1-3, with D unresolved. CDR3 length equals 16 residues. Germline-derived CDR1 and CDR2 are SGHRS and YFSETQ. V lost 1 base and J lost 0, with 11 bases in between. This CDR3 is CASSLTTQSSGNTIYF. CDR3 nucleotide sequence: TGCGCCAGCAGCTTGACCACACAGAGCTCTGGAAACACCATATATTTT.

The rearrangement links TRBV4-1 to TRBJ2-1, with 7 bases that match TRBD1. Looked up from germline, CDR1 is MGHRA and CDR2 is YSYEKL. Unmatched junction bases numbered 5, after V lost 6 bases and J lost 6 bases. The CDR3 totals 13 residues. CDR3 residues: CASRGTGVNEQFF. The CDR3 region has the DNA TGCGCCAGCAGGGGAACAGGGGTCAATGAGCAGTTCTTC.

The rearrangement joins TRBV6-5 to TRBJ2-3, with D tentatively TRBD2 (7 bases). The CDR3 is 14 residues long. Germline loops: CDR1 MNHEY, CDR2 SVGAGI. Trimming took 4 bases from V and 2 from J, leaving 10 bases between them. CDR3 nucleotide sequence: TGTGCCAGCAGTTCTCGGGGGGCCACAGATACGCAGTATTTT. This sequence encodes CASSSRGATDTQYF.

The rearrangement uses TRBV2 and TRBJ1-6; maybe TRBD1 (5 bases). Looked up from germline, CDR1 is SNHLY and CDR2 is FYNNEI. The CDR3 runs to 14 residues. V gave up 6 bases and J gave up 3 bases, with 9 bases separating them. The CDR3 region has the DNA TGTGCCAGCAGGGGGCTGAACTATAATTCACCCCTCCACTTT. Protein: CASRGLNYNSPLHF.

The rearrangement joins TRBV10-3 to TRBJ1-2; the D gene is possibly TRBD1 (6 bases). This CDR3 region has 15 residues. V lost 3 bases and J 6 bases, leaving 17 bases between the germline ends. CDR1 is ENHRY and CDR2 is SYGVKD in the germline V gene. CDR3 in amino acids: CAISDPKQGMNGYTF. CDR3 nucleotides: TGTGCCATCAGTGACCCTAAACAGGGTATGAATGGCTACACCTTC.

The rearrangement joins TRBV30 to TRBJ1-2, with a tentative D call TRBD1 (5 bases). This CDR3 is built from 11 residues. Germline CDR1 GTSNPN, CDR2 SVGIG (reference sequence). The V and J ends lost 7 bases and 8 bases respectively, with 14 bases between them. In DNA, the CDR3 is TGTGCCTCGGACTGGGGGGACGGCTACACCTTC. Residues: CASDWGDGYTF.

The V gene is TRBV5-4, the J gene TRBJ1-3; 7 nucleotides line up with TRBD1. The CDR3 runs to 15 residues. The J segment lost 4 bases and the V segment lost 0 bases, leaving 4 bases of the junction unmatched. Germline values: CDR1 SGHNT, CDR2 YYREEE (reference sequence). The CDR3 region is CASSLEGAQGNTIYF. CDR3 nucleotides: TGTGCCAGCAGCTTGGAGGGGGCTCAAGGAAACACCATATATTTT.